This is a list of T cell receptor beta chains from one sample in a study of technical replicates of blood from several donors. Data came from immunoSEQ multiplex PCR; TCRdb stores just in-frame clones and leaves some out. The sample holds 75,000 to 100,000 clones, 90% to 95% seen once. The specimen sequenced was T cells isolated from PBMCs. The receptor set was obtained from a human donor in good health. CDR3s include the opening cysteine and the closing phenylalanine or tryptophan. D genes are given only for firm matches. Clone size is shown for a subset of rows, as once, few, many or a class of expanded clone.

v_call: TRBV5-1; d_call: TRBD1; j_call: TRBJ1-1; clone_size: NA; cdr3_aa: CASSPGQGNTEAFF; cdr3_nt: TGCGCCAGCAGCCCTGGACAGGGTAACACTGAAGCTTTCTTT
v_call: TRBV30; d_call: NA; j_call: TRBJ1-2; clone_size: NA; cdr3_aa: CAWSVLPIDGYTF; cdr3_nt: TGTGCCTGGAGTGTCCTCCCAATAGATGGCTACACCTTC
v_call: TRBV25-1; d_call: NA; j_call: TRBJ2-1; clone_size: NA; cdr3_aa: CASSGEGEYNEQFF; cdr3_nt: TGTGCCAGCAGTGGGGAGGGGGAGTACAATGAGCAGTTCTTC
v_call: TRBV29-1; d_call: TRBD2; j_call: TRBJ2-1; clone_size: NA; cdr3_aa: CSVGGGMGLAGGRSSYNEQFF; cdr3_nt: TGCAGCGTTGGAGGGGGTATGGGACTAGCGGGAGGGCGAAGCTCCTACAATGAGCAGTTCTTC
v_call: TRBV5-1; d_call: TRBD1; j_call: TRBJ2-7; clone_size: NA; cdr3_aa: CASSPGGTGSYEQYF; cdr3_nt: TGCGCCAGCAGCCCAGGGGGGACAGGGAGTTACGAGCAGTACTTC
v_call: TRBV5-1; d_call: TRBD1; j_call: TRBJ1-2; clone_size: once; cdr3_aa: CASSPPGQGDYGYTF; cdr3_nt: TGCGCCAGCAGCCCCCCGGGACAGGGTGACTATGGCTACACCTTC
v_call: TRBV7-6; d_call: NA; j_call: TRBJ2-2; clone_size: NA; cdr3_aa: CASSLEGDGELFF; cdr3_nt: TGTGCCAGCAGCTTAGAGGGGGACGGGGAGCTGTTTTTT
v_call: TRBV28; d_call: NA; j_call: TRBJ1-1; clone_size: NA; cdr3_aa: CASSFLQAVAFF; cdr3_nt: TGTGCCAGCAGTTTTTTACAGGCTGTAGCTTTCTTT
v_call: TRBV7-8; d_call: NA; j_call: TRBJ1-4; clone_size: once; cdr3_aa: CASGLLHGATNEKLFF; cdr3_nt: TGTGCCAGCGGCCTGTTACACGGGGCAACTAATGAAAAACTGTTTTTT
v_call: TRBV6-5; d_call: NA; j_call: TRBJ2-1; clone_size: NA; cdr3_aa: CAGQLGPYNEQFF; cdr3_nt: TGTGCCGGACAGCTGGGGCCCTACAATGAGCAGTTCTTC
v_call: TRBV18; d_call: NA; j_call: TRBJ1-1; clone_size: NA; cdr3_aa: CASSGRGRAMNTEAFF; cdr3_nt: TGTGCCAGCTCAGGGCGGGGCAGAGCAATGAACACTGAAGCTTTCTTT
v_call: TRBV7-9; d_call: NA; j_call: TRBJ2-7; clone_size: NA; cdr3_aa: CASSYLQGVIHEQYF; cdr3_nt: TGTGCCAGCAGCTACTTACAGGGAGTTATCCACGAGCAGTACTTC
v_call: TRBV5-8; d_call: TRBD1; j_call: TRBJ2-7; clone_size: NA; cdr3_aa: CASRHPPGQGYEQYF; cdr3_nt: TGTGCCAGCAGGCACCCGCCGGGACAGGGGTACGAGCAGTACTTC
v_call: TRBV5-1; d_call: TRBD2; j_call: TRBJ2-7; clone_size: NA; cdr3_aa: CASSSQSLREGLLTVDEQYF; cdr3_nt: TGCGCCAGCAGCTCCCAATCTTTACGGGAGGGCCTACTAACGGTCGACGAGCAGTACTTC
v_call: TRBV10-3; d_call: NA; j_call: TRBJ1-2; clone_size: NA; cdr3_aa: CAISESTLVSSGGYTF; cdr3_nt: TGTGCCATCAGTGAGTCGACGTTGGTATCCTCGGGGGGCTACACCTTC
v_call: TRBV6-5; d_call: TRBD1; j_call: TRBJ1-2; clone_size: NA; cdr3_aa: CASSYVGGTGSYGYTF; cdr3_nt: TGTGCCAGCAGTTACGTCGGCGGGACAGGGAGCTATGGCTACACCTTC